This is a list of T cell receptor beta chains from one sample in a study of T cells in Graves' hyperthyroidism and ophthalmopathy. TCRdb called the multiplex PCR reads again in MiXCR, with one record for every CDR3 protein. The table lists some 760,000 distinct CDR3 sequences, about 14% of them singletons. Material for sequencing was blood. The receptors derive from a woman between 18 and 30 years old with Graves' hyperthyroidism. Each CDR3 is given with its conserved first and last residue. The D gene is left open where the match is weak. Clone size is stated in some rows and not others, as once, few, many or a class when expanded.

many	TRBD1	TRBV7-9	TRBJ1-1	TGTGCCAGCAGCCTCACGAGGGGGCCGACTGAAGCTTTCTTT	CASSLTRGPTEAFF
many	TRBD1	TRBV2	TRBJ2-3	TGTGCCAGCAGAGACCCGGACAGGCCGTTTAGCACAGATACGCAGTATTTT	CASRDPDRPFSTDTQYF
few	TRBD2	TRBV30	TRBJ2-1	TGTGCCTGGAGCGGGACTAGCGGAACCAATGAGCAGTTCTTC	CAWSGTSGTNEQFF
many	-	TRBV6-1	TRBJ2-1	TGTGCCAGCAGGGCCACACACTACAATGAGCAGTTCTTC	CASRATHYNEQFF
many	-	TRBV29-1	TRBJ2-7	TGCAGCGGGACGGGGCAGTTGGAAGAGCAGTACTTC	CSGTGQLEEQYF
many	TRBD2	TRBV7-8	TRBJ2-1	TGTGCCAGCAGCCCCTTCGCTAGCGGGAGCTCCTACAATGAGCAGTTCTTC	CASSPFASGSSYNEQFF
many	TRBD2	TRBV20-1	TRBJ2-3	TGCAGTGCTAGAGCAGCAACTAGCGGCGGAGGGGATACGCAGTATTTT	CSARAATSGGGDTQYF
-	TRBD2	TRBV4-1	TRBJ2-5	TGCGCCAGCAGCCAAGTAGTTAGCGGGACACAAGAGACCCAGTACTTC	CASSQVVSGTQETQYF
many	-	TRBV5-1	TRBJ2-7	TGCGCCAGCAGTACGACAGTCAGCTACGAGCAGTACTTC	CASSTTVSYEQYF
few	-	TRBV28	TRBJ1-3	TGTGCCAGCAGTTTTCGGCGATCTGGAAACACCATATATTTT	CASSFRRSGNTIYF
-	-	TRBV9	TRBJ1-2	TGTGCCAGCAGCTCAGGGGAAGCTAACTATGGCTACACCTTC	CASSSGEANYGYTF
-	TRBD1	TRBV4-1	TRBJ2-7	TGCGCCAGCAGCTTGGGACAGGGCCACGAGCAGTACTTC	CASSLGQGHEQYF
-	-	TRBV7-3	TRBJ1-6	TGTGCCAGCAGCTTAACCGGGCCCTATAATTCACCCCTCCACTTT	CASSLTGPYNSPLHF
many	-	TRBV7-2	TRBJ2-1	TGTGCCAGCAGCCCGGACAGTGTAGCTAATGAGCAGTTCTTC	CASSPDSVANEQFF
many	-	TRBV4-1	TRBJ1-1	TGCGCCAGCAGCCAAGGTGAAGTCCTTTCAAACACTGAAGCTTTCTTT	CASSQGEVLSNTEAFF
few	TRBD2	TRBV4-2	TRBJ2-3	TGTGCCAGCAGCCGAACGTTAGGGCAGCGGGAGGTCACAGATACGCAGTATTTT	CASSRTLGQREVTDTQYF
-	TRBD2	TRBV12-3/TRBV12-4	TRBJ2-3	TGTGCCAGCACCAAGAGGACTAGCGGGAGTTCGGATACGCAGTATTTT	CASTKRTSGSSDTQYF
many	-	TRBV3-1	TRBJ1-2	TGTGCCAGCAGCCAAGATGGGGCAGGGAACTATGGCTACACCTTC	CASSQDGAGNYGYTF
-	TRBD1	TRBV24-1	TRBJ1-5	TGTGCCACCAGTGATGGGCAGGGGGGGAATCAGCCCCAGCATTTT	CATSDGQGGNQPQHF
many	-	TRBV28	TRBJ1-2	TGTGCCAGCAGCTTTCCCACAGGAATAGCTAACTATGGCTACACCTTC	CASSFPTGIANYGYTF
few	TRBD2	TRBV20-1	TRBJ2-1	TGCAGTGCTAGAGATATGACTAGCGGGAGGGCCAATGAGCAGTTCTTC	CSARDMTSGRANEQFF
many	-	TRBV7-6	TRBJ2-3	TGTGCCAGCAGCTTTCTCCTCGGTACAGATACGCAGTATTTT	CASSFLLGTDTQYF
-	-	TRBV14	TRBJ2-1	TGTGCCAGCAGCCCTGGATCGATCTACAATGAGCAGTTCTTC	CASSPGSIYNEQFF
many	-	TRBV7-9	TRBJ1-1	TGTGCCAGCAGCCCGGGGCAGATTGAAGCTTTCTTT	CASSPGQIEAFF
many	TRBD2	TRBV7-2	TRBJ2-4	TGTGCCAGCAGCTTAGTCGGCGGGGGGGACATTCAGTACTTC	CASSLVGGGDIQYF
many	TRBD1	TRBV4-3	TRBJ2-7	TGCGCCAGCAGCCGGACAGGGGGCCACGACGAGCAGTACTTC	CASSRTGGHDEQYF
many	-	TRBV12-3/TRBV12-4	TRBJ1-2	-	CASSSSLGLVNGYTF
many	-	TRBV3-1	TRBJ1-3	TGTGCCAGCAGCCAAGTGGCAGGTAGAAACACCATATATTTT	CASSQVAGRNTIYF
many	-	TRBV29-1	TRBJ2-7	TGCAGCGTTGAAGGGGGCGAGGGCCTACGGGCTTACGAGCAGTACTTC	CSVEGGEGLRAYEQYF
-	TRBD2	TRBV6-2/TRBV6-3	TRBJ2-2	TGTGCCAGCAGTTACTCGGGAGGGGCTGCCGGGGAGCTGTTTTTT	CASSYSGGAAGELFF
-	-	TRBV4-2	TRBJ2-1	TGTGCCAGCAGCCAAGGAGGGCGGGGGCTTTACAATGAGCAGTTCTTC	CASSQGGRGLYNEQFF